This note documents a single TCR beta chain sequence. This sample was taken from a study of blood T cell repertoires in COVID-19. Study summary: The United States, Italy and Spain provided the acute and convalescent COVID-19 samples. From T cells, B-cell-depleted T cells, or PBMCs came the material, which was cDNA or gDNA.

The table came from immunoSEQ multiplex PCR; TCRdb's copy has only in-frame clones and leaves some out. In the table there are about 50,000 clones, roughly 90% of which are singletons. V shed 2 bases and J shed 2 bases, with 10 bases lying between them. Germline CDR1 is GTSNPN and CDR2 is SVGIG (reference sequence). The CDR3 sequence is 14 residues long. The chain carries TRBV30 and TRBJ1-3, with a weak D call TRBD1 (6 bases). The TCR originated in a woman of 80 years or more with acute or convalescent COVID-19. Sequenced input: peripheral blood. CDR3 region: CAWSSGVAGNTIYF. DNA of the CDR3: TGTGCCTGGAGTTCAGGGGTAGCTGGAAACACCATATATTTT.